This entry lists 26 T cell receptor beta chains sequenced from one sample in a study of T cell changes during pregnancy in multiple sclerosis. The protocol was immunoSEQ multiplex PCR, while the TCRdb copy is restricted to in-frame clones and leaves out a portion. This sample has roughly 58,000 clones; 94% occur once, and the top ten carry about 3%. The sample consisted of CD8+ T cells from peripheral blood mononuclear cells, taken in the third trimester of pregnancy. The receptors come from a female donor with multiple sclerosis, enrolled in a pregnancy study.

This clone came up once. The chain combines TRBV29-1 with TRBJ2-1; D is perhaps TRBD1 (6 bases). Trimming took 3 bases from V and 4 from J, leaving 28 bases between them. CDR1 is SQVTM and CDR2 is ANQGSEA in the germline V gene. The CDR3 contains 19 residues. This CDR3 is CSVEVEDRGWVDPYNEQFF. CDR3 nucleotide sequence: TGCAGCGTTGAGGTCGAGGACAGAGGATGGGTCGATCCTTACAATGAGCAGTTCTTC.

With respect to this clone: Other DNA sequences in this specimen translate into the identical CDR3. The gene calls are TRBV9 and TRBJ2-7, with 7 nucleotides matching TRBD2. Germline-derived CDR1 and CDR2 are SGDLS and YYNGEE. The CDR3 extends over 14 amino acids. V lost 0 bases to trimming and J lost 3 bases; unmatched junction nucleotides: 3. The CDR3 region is CASSVGGGGYEQYF. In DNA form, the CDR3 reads TGTGCCAGCAGCGTAGGGGGGGGAGGCTACGAGCAGTACTTC.

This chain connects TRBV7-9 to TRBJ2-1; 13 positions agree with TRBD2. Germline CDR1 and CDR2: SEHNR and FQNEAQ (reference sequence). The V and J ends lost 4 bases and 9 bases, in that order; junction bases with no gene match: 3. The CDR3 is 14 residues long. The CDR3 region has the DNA TGTGCCAGCAGCTGGACTAGCGGGAGCATTGAGCAGTTCTTC. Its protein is CASSWTSGSIEQFF.

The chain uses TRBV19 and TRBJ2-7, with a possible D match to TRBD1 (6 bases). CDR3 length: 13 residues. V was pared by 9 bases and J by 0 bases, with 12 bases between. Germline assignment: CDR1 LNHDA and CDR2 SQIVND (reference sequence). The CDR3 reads CASRDTYSYEQYF. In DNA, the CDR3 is TGTGCCAGCAGGGACACTTACTCCTACGAGCAGTACTTC. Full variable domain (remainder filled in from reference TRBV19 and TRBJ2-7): DGGITQSPKYLFRKEGQNVTLSCEQNLNHDAMYWYRQDPGQGLRLIYYSQIVNDFQKGDIAEGYSVSREKKESFPLTVTSAQKNPTAFYLCASRDTYSYEQYFGPGTRLTVT.

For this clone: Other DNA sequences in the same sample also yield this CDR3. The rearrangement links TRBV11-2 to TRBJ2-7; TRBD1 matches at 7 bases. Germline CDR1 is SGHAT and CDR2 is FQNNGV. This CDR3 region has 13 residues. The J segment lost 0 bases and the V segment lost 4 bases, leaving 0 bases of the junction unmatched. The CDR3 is CASSWDSSYEQYF. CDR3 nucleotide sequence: TGTGCCAGCAGCTGGGACAGCTCCTACGAGCAGTACTTC.

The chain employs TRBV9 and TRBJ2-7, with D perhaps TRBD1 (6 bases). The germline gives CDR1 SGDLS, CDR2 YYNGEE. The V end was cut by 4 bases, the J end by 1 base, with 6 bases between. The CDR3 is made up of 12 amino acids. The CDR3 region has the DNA TGTGCCAGCAGCCAGGGGTCCTACGAGCAGTACTTC. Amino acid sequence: CASSQGSYEQYF. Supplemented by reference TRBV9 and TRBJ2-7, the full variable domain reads DSGVTQTPKHLITATGQRVTLRCSPRSGDLSVYWYQQSLDQGLQFLIQYYNGEERAKGNILERFSAQQFPDLHSELNLSSLELGDSALYFCASSQGSYEQYFGPGTRLTVT.

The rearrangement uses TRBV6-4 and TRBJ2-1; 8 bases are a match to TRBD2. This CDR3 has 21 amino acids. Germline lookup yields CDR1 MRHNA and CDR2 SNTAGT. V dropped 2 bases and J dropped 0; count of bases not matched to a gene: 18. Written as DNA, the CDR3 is TGTGCCAGCAGTGACGCCCCAAAACTAGCGGCTGGACCTAGCTCCTACAATGAGCAGTTCTTC. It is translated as CASSDAPKLAAGPSSYNEQFF.

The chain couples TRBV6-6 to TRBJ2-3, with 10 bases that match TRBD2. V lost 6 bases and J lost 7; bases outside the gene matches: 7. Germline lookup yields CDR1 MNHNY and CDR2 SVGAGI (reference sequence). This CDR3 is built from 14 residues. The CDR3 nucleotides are TGTGCCAGCAGCAAACTAGCGGGAAGTTATACGCAGTATTTT. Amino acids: CASSKLAGSYTQYF.

The CDR3 sequence is CASADRDGNQETQYF. In DNA form, the CDR3 reads TGCGCCAGTGCTGATCGCGACGGGAACCAAGAGACCCAGTACTTC. V usage is TRBV5-1 and J usage is TRBJ2-5, with a tentative D call TRBD2 (5 bases). This CDR3 is built from 15 residues. Germline V gene sequence: CDR1 SGHRS, CDR2 YFSETQ. Trimming took 8 bases from V and 0 from J, leaving 17 bases between them. The full variable domain, completed using reference TRBV5-1 and TRBJ2-5, is KAGVTQTPRYLIKTRGQQVTLSCSPISGHRSVSWYQQTPGQGLQFLFEYFSETQRNKGNFPGRFSGRQFSNSRSEMNVSTLELGDSALYLCASADRDGNQETQYFGPGTRLLVL.

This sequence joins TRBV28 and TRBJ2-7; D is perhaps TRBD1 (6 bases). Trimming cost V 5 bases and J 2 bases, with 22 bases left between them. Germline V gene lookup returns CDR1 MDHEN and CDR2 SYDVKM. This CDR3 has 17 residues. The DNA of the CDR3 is TGTGCCAGCAGTGGGCGTTCAGGGGCTGGGGCGCCCTACGAGCAGTACTTC. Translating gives CASSGRSGAGAPYEQYF.

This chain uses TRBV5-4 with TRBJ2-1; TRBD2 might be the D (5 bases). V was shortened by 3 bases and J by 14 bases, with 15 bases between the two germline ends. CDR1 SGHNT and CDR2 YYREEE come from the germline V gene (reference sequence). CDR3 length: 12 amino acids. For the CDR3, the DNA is TGTGCCAGCAGCTACGACGGTCGGCGGGAGTTCTTC. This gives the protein CASSYDGRREFF.

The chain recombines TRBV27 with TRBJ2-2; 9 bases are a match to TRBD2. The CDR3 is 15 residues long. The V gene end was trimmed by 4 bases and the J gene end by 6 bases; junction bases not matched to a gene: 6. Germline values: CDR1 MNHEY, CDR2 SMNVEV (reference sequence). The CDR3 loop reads CASSSSGRLPGELFF. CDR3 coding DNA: TGTGCCAGCAGTTCCAGCGGGAGGTTGCCCGGGGAGCTGTTTTTT.

CDR3 nucleotides: TGTGCCAGCAGCTTATTTTCGGACAGGGAATTTGAGCAGTACTTC. Residues: CASSLFSDREFEQYF. This chain connects TRBV7-2 to TRBJ2-7; 8 bases agree with TRBD1. The V segment lost 2 bases and the J segment 7 bases; nucleotides outside the gene matches: 10. Germline loops: CDR1 SGHTA, CDR2 FQGNSA. The CDR3 runs 15 residues.

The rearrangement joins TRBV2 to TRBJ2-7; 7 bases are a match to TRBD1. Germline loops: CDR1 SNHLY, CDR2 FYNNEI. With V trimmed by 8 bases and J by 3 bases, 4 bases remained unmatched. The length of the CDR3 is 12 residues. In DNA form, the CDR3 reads TGTGCCAGCGACGACAGGGTCTACGAGCAGTACTTC. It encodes CASDDRVYEQYF. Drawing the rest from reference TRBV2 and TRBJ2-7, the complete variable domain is EPEVTQTPSHQVTQMGQEVILRCVPISNHLYFYWYRQILGQKVEFLVSFYNNEISEKSEIFDDQFSVERPDGSNFTLKIRSTKLEDSAMYFCASDDRVYEQYFGPGTRLTVT.

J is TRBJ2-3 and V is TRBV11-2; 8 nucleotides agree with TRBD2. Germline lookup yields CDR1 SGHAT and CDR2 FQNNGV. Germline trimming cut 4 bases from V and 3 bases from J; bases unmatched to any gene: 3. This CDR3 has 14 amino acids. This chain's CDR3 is CASSYGTSTDTQYF. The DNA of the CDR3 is TGTGCCAGCAGCTACGGGACTAGTACAGATACGCAGTATTTT.

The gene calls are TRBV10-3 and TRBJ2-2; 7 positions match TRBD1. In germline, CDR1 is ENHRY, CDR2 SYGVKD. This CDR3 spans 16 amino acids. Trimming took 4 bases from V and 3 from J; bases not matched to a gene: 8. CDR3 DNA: TGTGCCATCAGTGGACCCCGGGACAGCGACACCGGGGAGCTGTTTTTT. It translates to CAISGPRDSDTGELFF.

The CDR3 DNA reads as TGTGCCAGCAGTTTAATTGCGGGAGGGAAAGCCGGGGAGCTGTTTTTT. Its protein product is CASSLIAGGKAGELFF. The gene calls are TRBV27 and TRBJ2-2, with TRBD2 matching over 9 bases. Per germline, CDR1 MNHEY and CDR2 SMNVEV (reference sequence). The length of the CDR3 is 16 residues. V shed 2 bases and J 6 bases; nucleotides not matched to a gene: 7.

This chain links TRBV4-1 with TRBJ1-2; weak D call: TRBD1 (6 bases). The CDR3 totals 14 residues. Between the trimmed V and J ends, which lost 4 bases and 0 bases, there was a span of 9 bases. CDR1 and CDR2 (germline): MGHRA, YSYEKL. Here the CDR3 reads CASSLRTANYGYTF. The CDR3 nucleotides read TGCGCCAGCAGCCTCCGGACAGCTAACTATGGCTACACCTTC.

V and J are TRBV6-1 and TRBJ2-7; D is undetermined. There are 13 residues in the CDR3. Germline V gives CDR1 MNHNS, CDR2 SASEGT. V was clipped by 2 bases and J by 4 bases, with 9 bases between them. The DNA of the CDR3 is TGTGCCAGCAGTGAATGGGCGTTTTACGAGCAGTACTTC. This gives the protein CASSEWAFYEQYF.

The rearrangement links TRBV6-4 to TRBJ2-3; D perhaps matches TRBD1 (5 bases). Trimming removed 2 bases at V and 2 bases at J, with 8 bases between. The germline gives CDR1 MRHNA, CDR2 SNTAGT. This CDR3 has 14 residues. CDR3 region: CASSDTGLTDTQYF. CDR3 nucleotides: TGTGCCAGCAGTGACACAGGCCTCACAGATACGCAGTATTTT.

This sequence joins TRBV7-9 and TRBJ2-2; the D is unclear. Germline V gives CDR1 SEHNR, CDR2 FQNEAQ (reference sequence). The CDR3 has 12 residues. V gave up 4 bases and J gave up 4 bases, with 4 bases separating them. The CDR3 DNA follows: TGTGCCAGCAGCTCTAGCACCGGGGAGCTGTTTTTT. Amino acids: CASSSSTGELFF. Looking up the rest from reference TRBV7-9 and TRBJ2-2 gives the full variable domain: DTGVSQNPRHKITKRGQNVTFRCDPISEHNRLYWYRQTLGQGPEFLTYFQNEAQLEKSRLLSDRFSAERPKGSFSTLEIQRTEQGDSAMYLCASSSSTGELFFGEGSRLTVL.

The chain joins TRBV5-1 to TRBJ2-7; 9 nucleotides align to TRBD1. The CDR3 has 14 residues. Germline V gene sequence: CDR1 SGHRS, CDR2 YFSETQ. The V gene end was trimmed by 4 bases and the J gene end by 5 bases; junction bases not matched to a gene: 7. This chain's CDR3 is CASSNGQGPDEQYF. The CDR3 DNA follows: TGCGCCAGCAGCAATGGACAGGGGCCCGACGAGCAGTACTTC.

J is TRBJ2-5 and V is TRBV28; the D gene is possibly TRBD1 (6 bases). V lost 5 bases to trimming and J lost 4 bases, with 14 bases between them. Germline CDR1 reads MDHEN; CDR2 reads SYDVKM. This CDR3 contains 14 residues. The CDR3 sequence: CASSLQGSGETQYF. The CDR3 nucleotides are TGTGCCAGCAGTCTACAGGGAAGCGGAGAGACCCAGTACTTC.

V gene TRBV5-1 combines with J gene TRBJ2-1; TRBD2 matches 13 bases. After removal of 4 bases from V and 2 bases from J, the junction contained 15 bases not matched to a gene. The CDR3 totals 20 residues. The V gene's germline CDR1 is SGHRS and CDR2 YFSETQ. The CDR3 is CASSPGGLAGVSVPYNEQFF. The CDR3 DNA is TGCGCCAGCAGCCCCGGCGGACTAGCGGGAGTCAGCGTTCCCTACAATGAGCAGTTCTTC.

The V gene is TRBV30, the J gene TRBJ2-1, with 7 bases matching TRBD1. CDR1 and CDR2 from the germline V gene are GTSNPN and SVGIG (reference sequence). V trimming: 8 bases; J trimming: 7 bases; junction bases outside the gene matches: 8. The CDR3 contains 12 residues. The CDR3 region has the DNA TGTGCCGGGGAAGTCAGGGGGAATGAGCAGTTCTTC. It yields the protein CAGEVRGNEQFF.

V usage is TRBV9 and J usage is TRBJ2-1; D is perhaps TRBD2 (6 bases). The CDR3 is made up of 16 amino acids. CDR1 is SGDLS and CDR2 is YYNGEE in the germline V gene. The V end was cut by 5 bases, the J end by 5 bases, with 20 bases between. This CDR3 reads CASSGDGSGTHNEQFF. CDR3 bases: TGTGCCAGCAGTGGGGACGGGAGCGGTACCCACAATGAGCAGTTCTTC.